Described below is a single TCR beta chain sequence and its context. The junction shows a germline mismatch at one end, possibly a read error. The library put unique molecular identifiers onto individual cDNA molecules. Via MiXCR, TCRdb re-called the RACE reads, giving one row per CDR3 protein. The table records around 250,000 distinct CDR3 sequences, 8.6% of them present only once. This entry is derived from a study of human T cells and chemical hapten exposure. For the study at large: There were per-sample TCR yield variations, arising mainly from small pooled library volume differences.

Germline loops: CDR1 DFQATT, CDR2 SNEGSKA (reference sequence). The CDR3 totals 14 residues. Specified time point: pre-sensitization, week 0. Treatment of the sample: therapeutic diphenylcyclopropenone sensitization with weekly scalp DPC. Blood, whole and unfractionated, served as the source for total RNA extraction. Sequences were derived from whole blood, sampled in connection with sensitization to the hapten diphenylcyclopropenone (DPC). This sequence originates from a woman aged 35 to 49 with alopecia areata. Some clones in this sample may be carry-over from other donors' samples. The chain recombines TRBV20-1 with TRBJ1-3, with 7 bases fitting TRBD1. CDR3 sequence: CSAREGAQGNTIYF. CDR3 in DNA: TGCAGTGCCAGAGAGGGGGCCCAAGGAAACACCATATATTTT.